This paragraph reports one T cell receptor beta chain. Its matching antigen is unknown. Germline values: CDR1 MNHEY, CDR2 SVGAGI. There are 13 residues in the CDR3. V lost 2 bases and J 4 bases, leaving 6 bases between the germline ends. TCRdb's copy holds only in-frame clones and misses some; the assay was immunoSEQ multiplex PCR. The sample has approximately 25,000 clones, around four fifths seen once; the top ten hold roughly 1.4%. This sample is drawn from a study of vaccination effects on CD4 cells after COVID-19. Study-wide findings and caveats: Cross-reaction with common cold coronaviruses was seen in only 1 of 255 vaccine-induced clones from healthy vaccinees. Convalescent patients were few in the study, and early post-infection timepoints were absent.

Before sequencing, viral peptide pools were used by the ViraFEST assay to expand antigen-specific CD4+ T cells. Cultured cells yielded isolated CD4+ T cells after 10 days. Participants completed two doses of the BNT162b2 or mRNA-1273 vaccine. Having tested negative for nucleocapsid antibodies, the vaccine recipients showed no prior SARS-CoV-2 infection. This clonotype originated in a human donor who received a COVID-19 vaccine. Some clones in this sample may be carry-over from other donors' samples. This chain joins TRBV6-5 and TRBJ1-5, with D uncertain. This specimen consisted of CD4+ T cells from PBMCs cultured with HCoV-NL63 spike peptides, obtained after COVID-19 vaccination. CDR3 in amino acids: CASSYALNQPQHF. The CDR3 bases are TGTGCCAGCAGTTACGCGTTAAATCAGCCCCAGCATTTT.